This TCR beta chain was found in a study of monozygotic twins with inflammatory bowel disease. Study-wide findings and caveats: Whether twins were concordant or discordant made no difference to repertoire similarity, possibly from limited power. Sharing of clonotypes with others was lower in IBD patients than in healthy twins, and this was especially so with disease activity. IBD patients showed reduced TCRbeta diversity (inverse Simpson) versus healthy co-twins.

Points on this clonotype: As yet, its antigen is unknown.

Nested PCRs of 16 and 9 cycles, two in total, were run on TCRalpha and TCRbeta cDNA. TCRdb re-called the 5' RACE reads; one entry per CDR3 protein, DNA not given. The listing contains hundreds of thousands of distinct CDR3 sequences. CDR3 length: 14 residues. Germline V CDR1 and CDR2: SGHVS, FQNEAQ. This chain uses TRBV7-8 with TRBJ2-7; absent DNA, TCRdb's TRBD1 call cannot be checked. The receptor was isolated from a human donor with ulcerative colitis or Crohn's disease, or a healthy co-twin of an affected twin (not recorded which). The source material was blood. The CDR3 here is CASSLHDRFYEQYF.